This T cell receptor (beta chain) was retrieved from a study of tumor-infiltrating lymphocytes in primary liver carcinoma. The roughly 20-31 mg bulk tissue piece was not sorted before simultaneous RNA and DNA extraction. Germline V lookup: CDR1 MDHEN, CDR2 SYDVKM. This CDR3 contains 13 residues. Worth noting for this clonotype: Its ends do not fully match the called genes, so a read error is possible.

From around 0.5 ug of total RNA, TCR beta-specific cDNA was reverse-transcribed using a constant-region primer. Three-round nested multiplex PCR performed with slightly modified ARM-PCR produced the TCR beta libraries. For 10 cycles apiece, the opening two PCR rounds ran with TRBV1-TRBV30 forward primers and a C-beta reverse primer. TCRdb re-analysed the multiplex PCR reads in MiXCR, keeping a single row per CDR3 protein. The table has 30,000 to 40,000 distinct CDR3 sequences, under 75% seen once; the top ten hold approximately 15%. The chain is built from TRBV28 and TRBJ1-6; no clear D gene. The specimen sequenced was liver tumor tissue from sampling region 4. The subset: tumor region T4, right-lateral pole. The receptor's source is a man aged 35 to 55 with primary liver carcinoma and hepatitis B virus infection. For the CDR3, the DNA is TGTGCCAGTTCCCGGGATTCGAATTCACCTCTCCAATTT. This encodes CASSRDSNSPLQF.